This T cell receptor (beta chain) came from a study of identical twins. Overall study findings and caveats: Analyses based on zero insertions could be partly confounded by invariant MAIT and iNKT cells. Abundant beta clonotypes from cord blood bore fewer insertions; memory repertoires lacked this pattern.

TCRdb re-analysed the 5' RACE reads in MiXCR, keeping a single row per CDR3 protein. The table lists some 600,000 distinct CDR3 sequences, around 7.4% of them singletons. Per the germline V gene, CDR1 is MGHRA and CDR2 is YSYEKL. The CDR3 is 17 residues long. The V and J ends lost 1 base and 5 bases, in that order; junction bases with no gene match: 9. This clonotype has at least ten counts. What it binds is unknown. Separately, the same data were catalogued under a study of yellow fever vaccine responses in identical twins.

The sample was PBMCs. The receptor comes from a woman under 30 in good health. The chain recombines TRBV4-1 with TRBJ2-2, with 8 positions matching TRBD2. The CDR3 here is CASSQAFTGGPTGELFF. The CDR3 nucleotides are TGCGCCAGCAGCCAAGCATTCACGGGAGGGCCGACCGGGGAGCTGTTTTTT.